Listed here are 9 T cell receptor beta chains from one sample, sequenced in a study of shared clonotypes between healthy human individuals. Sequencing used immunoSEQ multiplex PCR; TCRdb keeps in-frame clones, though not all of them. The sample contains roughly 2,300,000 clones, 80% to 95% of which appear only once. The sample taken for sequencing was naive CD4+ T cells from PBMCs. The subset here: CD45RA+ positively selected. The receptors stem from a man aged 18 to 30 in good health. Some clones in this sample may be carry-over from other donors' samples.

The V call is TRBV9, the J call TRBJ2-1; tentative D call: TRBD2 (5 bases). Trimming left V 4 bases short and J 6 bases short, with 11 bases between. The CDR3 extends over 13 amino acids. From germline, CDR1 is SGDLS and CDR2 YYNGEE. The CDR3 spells CASSRPAGNEQFF. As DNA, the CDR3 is TGTGCCAGCAGCCGGCCCGCGGGCAATGAGCAGTTCTTC.

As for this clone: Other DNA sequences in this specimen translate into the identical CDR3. In DNA form, the CDR3 reads TGTGCCACCAGCAGAGATCCGGGTAGAAACACTGAAGCTTTCTTT. Amino acid sequence: CATSRDPGRNTEAFF. V usage is TRBV15 and J usage is TRBJ1-1; D is unresolved. The ends were cut back, 0 bases at V and 2 bases at J, with 10 bases in the middle. The germline CDR1 and CDR2 sequences are LNHNV and YYDKDF (reference sequence). This CDR3 contains 15 residues.

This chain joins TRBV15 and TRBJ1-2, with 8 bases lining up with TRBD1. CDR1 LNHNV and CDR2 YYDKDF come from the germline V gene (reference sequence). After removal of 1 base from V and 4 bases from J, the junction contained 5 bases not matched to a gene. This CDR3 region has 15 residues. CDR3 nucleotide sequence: TGTGCCACCAGCAGAGCAAACAGGGGGTTCTATGGCTACACCTTC. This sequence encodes CATSRANRGFYGYTF. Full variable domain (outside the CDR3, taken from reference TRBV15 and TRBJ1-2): DAMVIQNPRYQVTQFGKPVTLSCSQTLNHNVMYWYQQKSSQAPKLLFHYYDKDFNNEADTPDNFQSRRPNTSFCFLDIRSPGLGDTAMYLCATSRANRGFYGYTFGSGTRLTVV.

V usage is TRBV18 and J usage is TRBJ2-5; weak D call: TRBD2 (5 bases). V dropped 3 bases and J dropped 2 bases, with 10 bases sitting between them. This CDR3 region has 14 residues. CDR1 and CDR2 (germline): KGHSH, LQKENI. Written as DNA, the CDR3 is TGTGCCAGCTCACCGGGGAGCCAACAAGAGACCCAGTACTTC. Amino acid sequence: CASSPGSQQETQYF.

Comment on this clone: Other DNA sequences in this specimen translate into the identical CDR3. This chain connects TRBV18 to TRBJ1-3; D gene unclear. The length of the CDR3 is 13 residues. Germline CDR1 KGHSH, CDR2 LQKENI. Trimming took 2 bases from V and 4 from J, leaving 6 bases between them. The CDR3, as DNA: TGTGCCAGCTCACCAAGTGGAGGAAACACCATATATTTT. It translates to CASSPSGGNTIYF.

CDR3 residues: CASSSLVMGGELFF. The CDR3 bases are TGTGCCAGCAGTTCACTAGTGATGGGCGGGGAGCTGTTTTTT. The genes are TRBV7-3 and TRBJ2-2; maybe TRBD2 (5 bases). CDR1 and CDR2 (germline): SGHTA, FQGTGA. The V end was cut by 6 bases, the J end by 7 bases, with 15 bases between. The CDR3 has 14 residues.

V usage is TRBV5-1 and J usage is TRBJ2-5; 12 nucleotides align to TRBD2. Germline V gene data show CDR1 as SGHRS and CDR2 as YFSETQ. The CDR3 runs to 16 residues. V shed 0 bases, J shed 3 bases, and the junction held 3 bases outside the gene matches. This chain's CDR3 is CASSLGRLAGEETQYF. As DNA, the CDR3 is TGCGCCAGCAGCTTGGGGAGACTAGCGGGAGAAGAGACCCAGTACTTC.

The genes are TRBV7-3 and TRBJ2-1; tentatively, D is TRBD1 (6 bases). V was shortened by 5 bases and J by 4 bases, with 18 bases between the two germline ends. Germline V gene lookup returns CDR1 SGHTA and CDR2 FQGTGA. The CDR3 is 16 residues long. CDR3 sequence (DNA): TGTGCCAGCAGCAAGGACAGTCCAGGGTTGTACAATGAGCAGTTCTTC. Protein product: CASSKDSPGLYNEQFF.

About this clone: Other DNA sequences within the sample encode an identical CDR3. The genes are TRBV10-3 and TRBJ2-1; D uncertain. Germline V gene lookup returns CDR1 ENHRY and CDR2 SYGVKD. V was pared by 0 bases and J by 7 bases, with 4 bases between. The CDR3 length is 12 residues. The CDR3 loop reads CAISESRNEQFF. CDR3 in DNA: TGTGCCATCAGTGAGTCGCGAAATGAGCAGTTCTTC.